This section outlines one TCR beta chain sequence together with its context. In the authors' workflow: Estimates of nucleated cell counts were drawn from the amplification of reference gene primers. Assay used: immunoSEQ multiplex PCR; TCRdb lists only in-frame clones, some missing. V, J and clone size were drawn from that table, and D and trimming were deduced from the DNA. There are approximately 100,000 clones in the sample; approximately 62% occur only once, and roughly 6% lies in the top ten. The sample is drawn from a study of blood T cell repertoires in COVID-19. The wider study: The study drew acute and convalescent COVID-19 samples from the United States, Italy and Spain. The cDNA or gDNA used as material had been derived from T cells, B-cell-depleted T cells, or PBMCs.

V gave up 6 bases and J gave up 5 bases; unmatched junction bases: 5. Germline CDR1 reads ENHRY; CDR2 reads SYGVKD. CDR3 length: 13 amino acids. The chain recombines TRBV10-3 with TRBJ1-1; 8 bases are shared with TRBD1. Sequenced sample: peripheral blood. This TCR came from a man older than 75 with acute or convalescent COVID-19. The CDR3 reads CAIRDQGATEAFF. The DNA of the CDR3 is TGTGCCATCAGGGACCAGGGGGCGACTGAAGCTTTCTTT.